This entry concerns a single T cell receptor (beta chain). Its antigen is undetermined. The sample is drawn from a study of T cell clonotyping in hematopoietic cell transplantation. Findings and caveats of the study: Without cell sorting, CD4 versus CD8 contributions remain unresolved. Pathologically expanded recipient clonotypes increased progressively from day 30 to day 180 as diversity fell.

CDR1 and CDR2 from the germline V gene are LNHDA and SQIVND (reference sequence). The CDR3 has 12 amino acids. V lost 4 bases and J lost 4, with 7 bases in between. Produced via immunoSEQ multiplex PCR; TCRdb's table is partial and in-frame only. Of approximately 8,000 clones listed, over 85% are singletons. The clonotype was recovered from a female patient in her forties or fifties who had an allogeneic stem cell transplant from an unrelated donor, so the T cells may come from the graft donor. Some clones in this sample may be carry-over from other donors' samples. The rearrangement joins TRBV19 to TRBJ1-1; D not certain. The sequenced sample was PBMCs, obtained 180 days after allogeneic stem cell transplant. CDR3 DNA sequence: TGTGCCAGTAGTAGCCGGACCACTGAAGCTTTCTTT. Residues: CASSSRTTEAFF.